These 21 T cell receptor beta chains were all obtained from the same sample, sequenced in a study of OX40 agonist ivuxolimab in advanced cancers. Only in-frame clones appear in the TCRdb table, and some are missing; sequencing was by immunoSEQ multiplex PCR. The sample has approximately 98,000 clones, roughly four fifths seen once; the top ten hold 5.5%. The sequences come from CD4+ or CD8+ T cells sorted from blood, collected in a trial of the OX40 agonist ivuxolimab. These receptors all come from an adult with an advanced solid tumor such as melanoma, head and neck, liver or kidney cancer.

V is TRBV27 and J is TRBJ1-2; TRBD1 is a possible D gene (6 bases). Germline CDR1 reads MNHEY; CDR2 reads SMNVEV (reference sequence). V shed 4 bases and J shed 6 bases, with 15 bases lying between them. This CDR3 is built from 14 residues. The CDR3 spells CASSSAGAWDGYTF. The CDR3 nucleotides are TGTGCCAGCAGTTCGGCAGGGGCCTGGGATGGCTACACCTTC.

This clone was detected only once. This chain joins TRBV5-4 and TRBJ2-3; 10 bases agree with TRBD2. The CDR3 is made up of 15 amino acids. In germline, CDR1 is SGHNT, CDR2 YYREEE (reference sequence). V gave up 2 bases and J gave up 9 bases; unmatched junction bases: 9. This chain's CDR3 is CASSFRSGGAWTQYF. The DNA for the CDR3 is TGTGCCAGCAGCTTTAGAAGCGGGGGGGCATGGACGCAGTATTTT.

The chain links TRBV9 to TRBJ2-1; 11 nucleotides line up with TRBD2. Germline V CDR1 and CDR2: SGDLS, YYNGEE. CDR3 length: 17 amino acids. J gave up 2 bases and V 0 bases, and 4 bases lay outside the gene matches. For the CDR3, the DNA is TGTGCCAGCAGCGTAGGCCATAGCGGGGGGGCCTACAATGAGCAGTTCTTC. Residues: CASSVGHSGGAYNEQFF.

The chain joins TRBV21-1 to TRBJ1-1. TRBV21-1 is flagged as a pseudogene. The CDR3 runs 14 residues. The CDR3 is CASSKAGGETEAFF. CDR3 DNA sequence: TGTGCCAGCAGCAAAGCCGGGGGTGAGACTGAAGCTTTCTTT.

CDR3: CAGTRPALREQYF. CDR3 nucleotide sequence: TGTGCCGGAACACGACCCGCCCTACGCGAGCAGTACTTC. The chain links TRBV19 to TRBJ2-7; D ambiguous. The CDR3 is 13 residues long. Germline assignment: CDR1 LNHDA and CDR2 SQIVND (reference sequence). Trimming removed 11 bases from V and 6 bases from J, with 20 bases in between. The full variable domain, its missing parts supplied by reference TRBV19 and TRBJ2-7, is DGGITQSPKYLFRKEGQNVTLSCEQNLNHDAMYWYRQDPGQGLRLIYYSQIVNDFQKGDIAEGYSVSREKKESFPLTVTSAQKNPTAFYLCAGTRPALREQYFGPGTRLTVT.

The chain joins TRBV11-1 to TRBJ2-7; 9 nucleotides align to TRBD2. After removal of 1 base from V and 2 bases from J, the junction contained 6 bases not matched to a gene. The germline gives CDR1 SGHAT, CDR2 FQDESV (reference sequence). This CDR3 is 16 amino acids long. The CDR3 bases are TGTGCCAGCAGCTTAGGAGGGACTAGCACTACCTACGAGCAGTACTTC. It translates to CASSLGGTSTTYEQYF.

The chain uses TRBV2 and TRBJ2-7; 7 positions match TRBD1. This CDR3 is built from 16 residues. The V gene end was trimmed by 0 bases and the J gene end by 2 bases; junction bases not matched to a gene: 7. CDR1 is SNHLY and CDR2 is FYNNEI in the germline V gene. The CDR3 reads CASSEAGQGDTYEQYF. CDR3 nucleotides: TGTGCCAGCAGTGAAGCGGGGCAGGGGGACACCTACGAGCAGTACTTC.

This chain joins TRBV6-1 and TRBJ1-5; the match to TRBD1 covers 8 bases. Germline V gene data show CDR1 as MNHNS and CDR2 as SASEGT. Trimming removed 1 base from V and 7 bases from J; junction bases left unmatched: 15. CDR3 length equals 18 residues. The CDR3, as DNA: TGTGCCAGCAGTGAAGGGCGCTATAGACAGGGGCACCACCAGCCCCAGCATTTT. Its protein product is CASSEGRYRQGHHQPQHF.

The gene calls are TRBV5-1 and TRBJ1-2; D is unresolved. The CDR3 totals 13 residues. From germline, CDR1 is SGHRS and CDR2 YFSETQ. Trimming removed 3 bases from V and 3 bases from J, with 9 bases in between. CDR3 DNA: TGCGCCAGCAGCTCCCCTGACCACTATGGCTACACCTTC. This translates into CASSSPDHYGYTF.

V gene TRBV7-2 combines with J gene TRBJ1-5, with D tentatively TRBD1 (6 bases). This CDR3 contains 16 residues. CDR1 and CDR2 from the germline V gene are SGHTA and FQGNSA. V was shortened by 5 bases and J by 6 bases, with 20 bases between the two germline ends. The DNA for the CDR3 is TGTGCCAGCAGCCCCGGGACAAACCGTGGGGGTCAGCCCCAGCATTTT. It is translated as CASSPGTNRGGQPQHF.

This clone occurred once. The V and J genes are TRBV6-4 and TRBJ1-2; D not resolved. The CDR3 spans 13 residues. The V gene lost 6 bases and the J gene lost 8 bases, with 16 bases spanning the gap. Germline CDR1 and CDR2: MRHNA and SNTAGT. The CDR3 is CASRGYRDEGYTF. CDR3 bases: TGTGCCAGCAGAGGGTACCGGGATGAAGGCTACACCTTC.

In DNA form, the CDR3 reads TGTGCCAGCAAGTTAGCTTGGGGGCAAGAGACCCAGTACTTC. This gives the protein CASKLAWGQETQYF. V and J are TRBV25-1 and TRBJ2-5; D could derive from TRBD1 or TRBD2 (5 bases each). The CDR3 runs 14 residues. Germline CDR1 MGHDK, CDR2 SYGVNS. The V end lost 7 bases, the J end lost 2 bases, and 14 bases lay between the germline ends.

The chain couples TRBV27 to TRBJ2-5; 8 nucleotides agree with TRBD2. The germline gives CDR1 MNHEY, CDR2 SMNVEV (reference sequence). The CDR3 is 14 residues long. The V and J ends lost 8 bases and 5 bases, in that order; junction bases with no gene match: 10. The CDR3 nucleotides are TGTGCCAGCCGGCCCCTAGCGGGCTGGGAGACCCAGTACTTC. It translates to CASRPLAGWETQYF.

Here the CDR3 reads CASSLAGASGNTIYF. The CDR3 region has the DNA TGTGCCAGCAGCTTAGCAGGCGCCTCTGGAAACACCATATATTTT. This chain uses TRBV7-6 with TRBJ1-3; D is ambiguous. Germline-derived CDR1 and CDR2 are SGHVS and FNYEAQ. The V end lost 0 bases, the J end lost 0 bases, and 6 bases lay between the germline ends. This CDR3 contains 15 residues.

The chain couples TRBV7-9 to TRBJ2-7; the D is unclear. This CDR3 has 12 residues. Germline-derived CDR1 and CDR2 are SEHNR and FQNEAQ (reference sequence). Trimming took off 0 bases at V and 2 bases at J, with 2 bases between the two ends. DNA for the CDR3: TGTGCCAGCAGCTTAGCGACCTACGAGCAGTACTTC. Its translation is CASSLATYEQYF.

The chain joins TRBV7-2 to TRBJ2-2, with 10 bases lining up with TRBD2. Germline trimming cut 3 bases from V and 7 bases from J; bases unmatched to any gene: 2. The V gene's germline CDR1 is SGHTA and CDR2 FQGNSA. The CDR3 contains 14 residues. CDR3 amino acids: CASSFSGGHGELFF. The CDR3 DNA sequence: TGTGCCAGCAGCTTTAGCGGGGGGCACGGGGAGCTGTTTTTT. Using reference TRBV7-2 and TRBJ2-2 for the parts outside the CDR3, the full variable domain is GAGVSQSPSNKVTEKGKDVELRCDPISGHTALYWYRQSLGQGLEFLIYFQGNSAPDKSGLPSDRFSAERTGGSVSTLTIQRTQQEDSAVYLCASSFSGGHGELFFGEGSRLTVL.

This sequence joins TRBV19 and TRBJ2-1; D is possibly TRBD2 (5 bases). The CDR3 has 13 residues. The germline V and J ends were trimmed by 7 bases and 5 bases, with 12 bases remaining between them. Germline V lookup: CDR1 LNHDA, CDR2 SQIVND (reference sequence). Here the CDR3 reads CASNPGTHNEQFF. CDR3 DNA: TGTGCCAGTAATCCGGGAACTCACAATGAGCAGTTCTTC.

This clone was found once. The chain uses TRBV2 and TRBJ1-2; D may be TRBD1 (5 bases). Germline V lookup: CDR1 SNHLY, CDR2 FYNNEI. With 4 bases removed from V and 1 base from J, the gap between germline ends came to 16 bases. This CDR3 is 16 amino acids long. The CDR3 sequence is CASSGQGVSDNYGYTF. The CDR3 DNA is TGTGCCAGCAGTGGTCAGGGTGTGTCCGATAACTATGGCTACACCTTC.

V is TRBV7-9 and J is TRBJ2-7, with TRBD2 identical over 9 bases. The CDR3 totals 14 residues. CDR1 and CDR2 from the germline V gene are SEHNR and FQNEAQ (reference sequence). Unmatched junction bases numbered 2, after V lost 3 bases and J lost 2 bases. The CDR3 DNA sequence: TGTGCCAGCAGCTTTAGCGGGAGACCCTACGAGCAGTACTTC. Translating gives CASSFSGRPYEQYF.

The chain uses TRBV7-9 and TRBJ1-4; D ambiguous. V was pared by 1 base and J by 3 bases, with 15 bases between. The CDR3 is 17 amino acids. Looked up from germline, CDR1 is SEHNR and CDR2 is FQNEAQ (reference sequence). CDR3 protein: CASSLGPKAFPNEKLFF. The CDR3 region has the DNA TGTGCCAGCAGCTTAGGGCCCAAAGCATTCCCTAATGAAAAACTGTTTTTT.

The chain couples TRBV18 to TRBJ2-1; TRBD1 aligns across 8 bases. CDR3 length equals 12 residues. The germline V gene encodes CDR1 KGHSH and CDR2 LQKENI. V shed 3 bases and J 10 bases; nucleotides not matched to a gene: 2. This chain's CDR3 is CASSPTGEEQFF. DNA of the CDR3: TGTGCCAGCTCACCGACAGGGGAGGAGCAGTTCTTC.